This passage covers 2 T cell receptor beta chains from one sample sequenced in a study of shared clonotypes between healthy human individuals. As defined, naive CD8 cells were CD45RO-negative and positively selected for CCR7, with terminally differentiated effector memory CD45RA+ cells excluded. Sequenced by immunoSEQ multiplex PCR; TCRdb stores in-frame clones only, minus some. Among about 2,100,000 clones, under 95% were seen once, and the ten largest hold more than 1.5%. Sequencing was performed on naive CD8+ T cells from PBMCs. These receptors all come from a man aged 18 to 29 in good health. Some clones in this sample may be carry-over from other donors' samples.

The rearrangement joins TRBV7-3 to TRBJ1-1; 7 positions agree with TRBD1. The germline gives CDR1 SGHTA, CDR2 FQGTGA. The CDR3 has 15 amino acids. V dropped 5 bases and J dropped 4; count of bases not matched to a gene: 10. The CDR3 here is CASSPRQGIGTEAFF. For the CDR3, the DNA is TGTGCCAGCAGCCCCCGACAGGGAATCGGCACTGAAGCTTTCTTT.

As concerns this clone: Additional DNA sequences in this sample encode the identical CDR3. V usage is TRBV4-1 and J usage is TRBJ1-4; 9 bases fit TRBD1. J gave up 5 bases and V 5 bases, and 3 bases lay outside the gene matches. Germline values: CDR1 MGHRA, CDR2 YSYEKL. There are 14 residues in the CDR3. The CDR3 loop is CASSADRGNEKLFF. CDR3 nucleotide sequence: TGCGCCAGCAGCGCAGACAGGGGGAATGAAAAACTGTTTTTT.